This TCR beta chain was identified during a study of blood T cell repertoires in COVID-19. Sequencing was performed with immunoSEQ multiplex PCR; in TCRdb, only in-frame clones are kept and a portion is missing. The sample holds about 270,000 clones, approximately 77% seen once. Germline V gene lookup returns CDR1 MNHEY and CDR2 SVGEGT. The CDR3 has 14 residues. With V trimmed by 2 bases and J by 4 bases, 4 bases remained unmatched. This receptor was taken from a woman between 18 and 29 years old with acute or convalescent COVID-19. Sample: peripheral blood. J is TRBJ2-7 and V is TRBV6-2 or TRBV6-3; 8 nucleotides align to TRBD2. CDR3: CASSYDGGGYEQYF. As DNA, the CDR3 is TGTGCCAGCAGTTACGACGGCGGGGGGTACGAGCAGTACTTC.